Presented here are 5 T cell receptor beta chains from one specimen sequenced in a study of cytomegalovirus exposure and HLA in healthy donors (dated by TCRdb to between 2016 and 2019). Library method: the immunoSEQ multiplex PCR assay. For the multiplex PCR, a mixture combining 60 forward primers for TCR Vbeta segments and 13 reverse primers for TCR Jbeta segments was used. Drawn from immuneACCESS, this table holds only the in-frame rearrangements with V and J called that TCRdb kept. Clones are partly lost; checked studies trace under half to an unresolved V gene and leave the rest unexplained. The sample profile shows some 90,000 clones; 75% to 85% of them were found once. Together, the top ten hold about 32% of the sample. The sequencing sample was made of PBMCs. The receptors here all came from a man aged 50 or older in good health and CMV-seropositive.

Details on this clone: A junction boundary mismatches the germline segment, possibly from a read error. V usage is TRBV7-3 and J usage is TRBJ1-1; 10 bases are a match to TRBD1. This CDR3 is built from 14 residues. Germline V lookup: CDR1 SGHTA, CDR2 FQGTGA. The CDR3 bases are TGTGCCAGCAGCTTAGGGGGAGTGGGACAGGGGCTGAACTTT. Its protein is CASSLGGVGQGLNF.

This clone has just a few counts. The chain links TRBV19 to TRBJ1-1; D may be TRBD1 (6 bases). Deletions cut 6 bases from V and 6 bases from J, with 14 bases between. This CDR3 has 13 residues. Per germline, CDR1 LNHDA and CDR2 SQIVND (reference sequence). DNA of the CDR3: TGTGCCAGTAGGGAACAGGGTCGCCCTGAAGCTTTCTTT. Its translation: CASREQGRPEAFF. The variable domain in full, with the rest retrieved from reference TRBV19 and TRBJ1-1, is DGGITQSPKYLFRKEGQNVTLSCEQNLNHDAMYWYRQDPGQGLRLIYYSQIVNDFQKGDIAEGYSVSREKKESFPLTVTSAQKNPTAFYLCASREQGRPEAFFGQGTRLTVV.

Within the sample, this clone is medium-sized (0.01 to 0.1%). The rearrangement uses TRBV7-2 and TRBJ2-3; D unclear. This CDR3 has 12 residues. V lost 5 bases to trimming and J lost 6 bases, with 9 bases between them. CDR1 is SGHTA, CDR2 FQGNSA, per germline. The CDR3, as DNA: TGTGCCAGCAGCCCGGGTTTGGATACGCAGTATTTT. It yields the protein CASSPGLDTQYF.

There are a few counts of this clone. The rearrangement uses TRBV29-1 and TRBJ2-7; a possible D gene is TRBD2 (5 bases). Trimming pared 6 bases from V and 0 bases from J, leaving 9 bases between. The CDR3 has 12 residues. Germline values: CDR1 SQVTM, CDR2 ANQGSEA. CDR3 amino acids: CSVAEGSYEQYF. In DNA form, the CDR3 reads TGCAGCGTGGCCGAGGGCTCCTACGAGCAGTACTTC.

The CDR3 bases are TGTGCCAGCAGCTTGGAGGGCCGGCGCTCAGGGGAGCAGTTCTTC. Translated: CASSLEGRRSGEQFF. J is TRBJ2-1 and V is TRBV5-6; D is possibly TRBD1 (5 bases). Trimming pared 0 bases from V and 10 bases from J, leaving 17 bases between. Germline CDR1 SGHDT, CDR2 YYEEEE. This CDR3 has 15 amino acids.